What follows are 18 T cell receptor beta chains derived from one specimen sequenced in a study of T cell responses to AZD1222 COVID-19 vaccine. Assay used: immunoSEQ multiplex PCR; TCRdb lists only in-frame clones, some missing. The table includes 130,000 to 150,000 clones, 91% detected once. This specimen consisted of peripheral blood, obtained on day 0 of AZD1222 vaccination. These receptors originate from an adult in good health.

The rearrangement links TRBV24-1 to TRBJ2-3, with TRBD2 matching over 8 bases. This CDR3 spans 16 amino acids. V gave up 4 bases and J gave up 2 bases; unmatched junction bases: 7. Per germline, CDR1 KGHDR and CDR2 SFDVKD. The chain's CDR3 is CATSDRVAGPTDTQYF. The CDR3 nucleotides read TGTGCCACCAGTGACCGGGTAGCGGGGCCCACAGATACGCAGTATTTT.

The rearrangement uses TRBV9 and TRBJ1-4, with unresolved D. CDR1 is SGDLS and CDR2 is YYNGEE in the germline V gene. Trimming pared 3 bases from V and 6 bases from J, leaving 15 bases between. The CDR3 spans 15 residues. The CDR3 protein is CASSARGGMDEKLFF. Here the CDR3 DNA reads TGTGCCAGCAGCGCCCGGGGAGGTATGGATGAAAAACTGTTTTTT.

The V call is TRBV4-3, the J call TRBJ1-2; D unresolved. The CDR3 has 14 amino acids. Trimming removed 2 bases from V and 4 bases from J, with 11 bases in between. CDR1 is LGHNA and CDR2 is YSLEER in the germline V gene. This CDR3 reads CASSQSGYGYGYTF. CDR3 nucleotide sequence: TGCGCCAGCAGCCAATCGGGTTACGGCTATGGCTACACCTTC.

J is TRBJ2-7 and V is TRBV9, with 8 bases matching TRBD2. Trimming at V came to 0 bases and at J to 0 bases, leaving 8 bases not matched to a gene. The CDR3 length is 17 residues. Germline-derived CDR1 and CDR2 are SGDLS and YYNGEE. Written as DNA, the CDR3 is TGTGCCAGCAGCGTAGGGCTAGCGGGTTCCCTCTCCTACGAGCAGTACTTC. Encoded protein: CASSVGLAGSLSYEQYF. Based on the CDR3 plus reference TRBV9 and TRBJ2-7, the full variable domain is DSGVTQTPKHLITATGQRVTLRCSPRSGDLSVYWYQQSLDQGLQFLIQYYNGEERAKGNILERFSAQQFPDLHSELNLSSLELGDSALYFCASSVGLAGSLSYEQYFGPGTRLTVT.

The chain employs TRBV6-5 and TRBJ2-7, with D uncertain. This CDR3 has 14 amino acids. The ends were cut back, 6 bases at V and 0 bases at J, with 12 bases in the middle. Germline CDR1 MNHEY, CDR2 SVGAGI. The CDR3 sequence: CASRLDPSSYEQYF. The CDR3 bases are TGTGCCAGCAGGCTTGACCCAAGCTCCTACGAGCAGTACTTC.

The chain has TRBV28 and TRBJ2-1; tentatively, D is TRBD1 (5 bases). Trimming cost V 9 bases and J 5 bases, with 11 bases left between them. There are 12 residues in the CDR3. Germline lookup yields CDR1 MDHEN and CDR2 SYDVKM. The CDR3, as DNA: TGTGCCAGTGACCGACAGAACAATGAGCAGTTCTTC. Amino acid sequence: CASDRQNNEQFF. Full variable domain (outside the CDR3, taken from reference TRBV28 and TRBJ2-1): DVKVTQSSRYLVKRTGEKVFLECVQDMDHENMFWYRQDPGLGLRLIYFSYDVKMKEKGDIPEGYSVSREKKERFSLILESASTNQTSMYLCASDRQNNEQFFGPGTRLTVL.

Only one count was recorded for this clone. V is TRBV10-3 and J is TRBJ1-4; the match to TRBD1 covers 7 bases. In germline, CDR1 is ENHRY, CDR2 SYGVKD. V was clipped by 2 bases and J by 5 bases; unmatched bases: 5. There are 15 residues in the CDR3. The chain's CDR3 is CAISEEAGGNEKLFF. The CDR3 DNA follows: TGTGCCATCAGTGAGGAGGCAGGGGGAAATGAAAAACTGTTTTTT.

The genes are TRBV6-4 and TRBJ2-2; D not certain. The CDR3 has 12 amino acids. Germline V gene lookup returns CDR1 MRHNA and CDR2 SNTAGT. The ends were cut back, 1 base at V and 3 bases at J, with 0 bases in the middle. The CDR3 DNA follows: TGTGCCAGCAGTGACTACACCGGGGAGCTGTTTTTT. Residues: CASSDYTGELFF.

The V call is TRBV6-1, the J call TRBJ1-1, with TRBD1 as a possible D gene (5 bases). CDR1 and CDR2 (germline): MNHNS, SASEGT. Between the trimmed V and J ends, which lost 2 bases and 1 base, there was a span of 8 bases. CDR3 size: 14 residues. In nucleotides, the CDR3 is TGTGCCAGCAGTGAACGGGGGACGAACACTGAAGCTTTCTTT. Protein product: CASSERGTNTEAFF.

This clone has just one count. The CDR3 loop reads CASSLEATGNEQYF. The CDR3 nucleotides read TGTGCCAGCAGCTTAGAGGCGACAGGGAACGAGCAGTACTTC. The V and J genes are TRBV11-3 and TRBJ2-7; 7 bases are a match to TRBD1. CDR1 SGHNT and CDR2 YENEEA come from the germline V gene. Trimming removed 0 bases from V and 5 bases from J; junction bases left unmatched: 4. This CDR3 has 14 residues.

V is TRBV27 and J is TRBJ1-2, with a weak D call TRBD1 (5 bases). The germline CDR1 and CDR2 sequences are MNHEY and SMNVEV (reference sequence). The germline V and J ends were trimmed by 6 bases and 2 bases, with 13 bases remaining between them. The CDR3 spans 14 residues. CDR3 DNA: TGTGCCAGCAGATCCAGGACACACAACTATGGCTACACCTTC. This translates into CASRSRTHNYGYTF.

The chain uses TRBV10-3 and TRBJ2-3; D gene uncertain. This CDR3 has 12 residues. Germline loops: CDR1 ENHRY, CDR2 SYGVKD. Trimming took 2 bases from V and 7 from J, leaving 7 bases between them. CDR3 amino acids: CAISETDNTQYF. The CDR3 DNA sequence: TGTGCCATCAGTGAGACAGACAATACGCAGTATTTT.

CDR3 DNA: TGTGCCTCGGGCGAAAATAGCAATCAGCCCCAGCATTTT. Translation gives CASGENSNQPQHF. The V call is TRBV19, the J call TRBJ1-5; D unclear. Trimming removed 11 bases from V and 0 bases from J, with 11 bases in between. Per the germline V gene, CDR1 is LNHDA and CDR2 is SQIVND (reference sequence). The CDR3 has 13 amino acids.

This chain joins TRBV11-1 and TRBJ2-7; D is undetermined. From germline, CDR1 is SGHAT and CDR2 FQDESV (reference sequence). V was trimmed by 5 bases and J by 4 bases, leaving 6 bases between them. The CDR3 has 11 residues. DNA for the CDR3: TGTGCCAGCAGCGACCATTACGAGCAGTACTTC. Translated, it gives CASSDHYEQYF.

The chain uses TRBV9 and TRBJ2-1; no definite D call. Trimming removed 0 bases at V and 10 bases at J, with 5 bases between. Germline values: CDR1 SGDLS, CDR2 YYNGEE. This CDR3 is built from 11 residues. The CDR3 loop is CASSVALEQFF. The CDR3, as DNA: TGTGCCAGCAGCGTAGCCCTGGAGCAGTTCTTC.

The CDR3 here is CASSLQKGVQETQYF. The CDR3 region has the DNA TGTGCCAGCAGCTTACAGAAGGGGGTCCAAGAGACCCAGTACTTC. The J gene is TRBJ2-5, the V gene TRBV7-9, with a possible D match to TRBD1 (6 bases). CDR1 is SEHNR and CDR2 is FQNEAQ in the germline V gene (reference sequence). Trimming pared 2 bases from V and 1 base from J, leaving 11 bases between. This CDR3 contains 15 residues.

The chain is built from TRBV14 and TRBJ1-4; no reliable D call. Trimming stripped 1 base from V and 8 bases from J, with 17 bases between. There are 16 residues in the CDR3. CDR1 SGHDN and CDR2 FVKESK come from the germline V gene. In nucleotides, the CDR3 is TGTGCCAGCAGCCAAGTGGGCTACCCACTCACAGAAAAACTGTTTTTT. Its translation: CASSQVGYPLTEKLFF.

The CDR3: CASSILVGSGGYTF. The CDR3 DNA follows: TGTGCCAGTAGTATTCTGGTCGGGTCCGGGGGCTACACCTTC. V gene TRBV19 combines with J gene TRBJ1-2; no clear D. The germline V and J ends were trimmed by 3 bases and 8 bases, with 16 bases remaining between them. There are 14 residues in the CDR3. Looked up from germline, CDR1 is LNHDA and CDR2 is SQIVND (reference sequence).